This record covers a single T cell receptor (beta chain). V shed 5 bases and J 2 bases; nucleotides not matched to a gene: 7. Per germline, CDR1 MNHEY and CDR2 SMNVEV (reference sequence). The CDR3 length is 15 residues. This specimen belongs to a study of cytomegalovirus exposure and HLA in healthy donors. Measured with immunoSEQ multiplex PCR; TCRdb has only the in-frame clones, and not every one. Among roughly 300,000 clones listed, 87% were seen once. Material: PBMCs. This chain connects TRBV27 to TRBJ2-5; 8 bases fit TRBD2. This clonotype was obtained from a woman under 40 in good health and CMV-seropositive. CDR3: CASSPEPGGQETQYF. Here the CDR3 DNA reads TGTGCCAGCAGTCCCGAGCCGGGGGGGCAAGAGACCCAGTACTTC.